The 32 T cell receptor beta chains below all came from one sample that was sequenced in a study of cytomegalovirus exposure and HLA in healthy donors. It was with 60 Vbeta and 13 Jbeta primers that the PCR ran. Assay: immunoSEQ multiplex PCR; the TCRdb copy retains only in-frame clones and omits some. This sample has 150,000 to 250,000 clones; 75% to 85% occur once, and the top ten carry approximately 6.5%. Sequences were obtained from PBMCs. The origin of the receptors is a woman between 50 and 59 years old in good health and CMV-seropositive.

The rearrangement uses TRBV11-2 and TRBJ2-7, with no clear D. CDR1 is SGHAT, CDR2 FQNNGV, per germline. This CDR3 is 15 amino acids long. The germline V and J ends were trimmed by 1 base and 0 bases, with 10 bases remaining between them. CDR3 sequence reads: CASSLGSTNSYEQYF. The CDR3 nucleotides are TGTGCCAGCAGCTTAGGATCGACAAACTCCTACGAGCAGTACTTC.

This CDR3 reads CASASVRLNTEAFF. The CDR3 DNA reads as TGTGCCAGCGCCTCGGTTAGATTGAACACTGAAGCTTTCTTT. The chain couples TRBV27 to TRBJ1-1; D gene uncertain. CDR1 is MNHEY and CDR2 is SMNVEV in the germline V gene (reference sequence). V lost 8 bases and J 0 bases, leaving 13 bases between the germline ends. The CDR3 contains 14 residues.

This rearrangement joins TRBV6-5 to TRBJ2-7; possibly TRBD1 for D (6 bases). The germline V gene has CDR1 MNHEY and CDR2 SVGAGI. Trimming removed 0 bases at V and 2 bases at J, with 11 bases between. The CDR3 spans 15 residues. Written as DNA, the CDR3 is TGTGCCAGCAGTTACTCTTTCGGGGACACCTACGAGCAGTACTTC. Residues: CASSYSFGDTYEQYF.

This chain connects TRBV30 to TRBJ2-7; D is uncertain. Germline assignment: CDR1 GTSNPN and CDR2 SVGIG (reference sequence). With 5 bases removed from V and 1 base from J, the gap between germline ends came to 9 bases. The CDR3 runs 12 residues. The CDR3 sequence is CAWGQSSYEQYF. The CDR3 DNA reads TGTGCCTGGGGGCAGTCTTCCTACGAGCAGTACTTC.

The chain carries TRBV28 and TRBJ1-5; D is possibly TRBD1 (5 bases). V was clipped by 10 bases and J by 0 bases, with 22 bases between them. CDR1 MDHEN and CDR2 SYDVKM come from the germline V gene. The CDR3 has 17 amino acids. The CDR3: CATRQGPFGYSNQPQHF. The CDR3 DNA reads TGTGCCACCCGTCAGGGCCCCTTTGGGTATAGCAATCAGCCCCAGCATTTT. Full variable domain (remainder filled in from reference TRBV28 and TRBJ1-5): DVKVTQSSRYLVKRTGEKVFLECVQDMDHENMFWYRQDPGLGLRLIYFSYDVKMKEKGDIPEGYSVSREKKERFSLILESASTNQTSMYLCATRQGPFGYSNQPQHFGDGTRLSIL.

V usage is TRBV7-9 and J usage is TRBJ2-6, with D unclear. Between the trimmed V and J ends, which lost 0 bases and 4 bases, there was a span of 13 bases. The CDR3 has 17 residues. The V gene's germline CDR1 is SEHNR and CDR2 FQNEAQ (reference sequence). This CDR3 is CASSLAAGSVGANVLTF. The DNA of the CDR3 is TGTGCCAGCAGCTTAGCGGCAGGCTCGGTCGGGGCCAACGTCCTGACTTTC.

This clone was found a few times. The chain is built from TRBV19 and TRBJ2-2, with D perhaps matching TRBD1 (6 bases). CDR1 and CDR2 from the germline V gene are LNHDA and SQIVND (reference sequence). V was clipped by 0 bases and J by 4 bases, with 9 bases between them. The CDR3 totals 15 residues. The CDR3 region has the DNA TGTGCCAGTAGTATAGAAACAGGGCTCACCGGGGAGCTGTTTTTT. Translated: CASSIETGLTGELFF.

V and J are TRBV10-2 and TRBJ2-3; TRBD2 aligns across 10 bases. This CDR3 is built from 16 residues. CDR1 is WSHSY, CDR2 SAAADI, per germline. Trimming at V came to 8 bases and at J to 6 bases, leaving 14 bases not matched to a gene. As DNA, the CDR3 is TGCGCCAGCTCGGAGGGGCTAGCGGGAGTCGGGGATACGCAGTATTTT. As protein: CASSEGLAGVGDTQYF.

The chain joins TRBV28 to TRBJ2-5; no reliable D call. TRBJ2-7 matches the DNA end more closely, so the J call is doubtful. Germline V gene sequence: CDR1 MDHEN, CDR2 SYDVKM. The CDR3 totals 13 residues. CDR3 loop: CASSFAGRYEQYF. The CDR3 DNA sequence: TGTGCCAGCAGTTTCGCCGGTCGGTACGAGCAGTACTTC.

This chain links TRBV30 with TRBJ2-5; D might be TRBD1 (5 bases). V was clipped by 4 bases and J by 1 base, with 10 bases between them. The CDR3 sequence is 13 residues long. Germline-derived CDR1 and CDR2 are GTSNPN and SVGIG (reference sequence). This CDR3 reads CAWTWGSQETQYF. The CDR3 nucleotides read TGTGCCTGGACTTGGGGCAGCCAAGAGACCCAGTACTTC.

The rearrangement links TRBV9 to TRBJ2-1; 9 bases match TRBD1. The V gene's germline CDR1 is SGDLS and CDR2 YYNGEE. The CDR3 is 16 amino acids. Trimming cost V 1 base and J 5 bases; bases outside gene matches: 7. The CDR3: CASSVIGTGLNNEQFF. CDR3 coding DNA: TGTGCCAGCAGCGTAATCGGGACAGGGTTAAACAATGAGCAGTTCTTC.

The chain is built from TRBV4-3 and TRBJ2-7; 11 positions match TRBD2. V shed 4 bases, J shed 6 bases, and the junction held 8 bases outside the gene matches. Germline CDR1 is LGHNA and CDR2 is YSLEER. The CDR3 totals 15 residues. Here the CDR3 reads CASSPSLAGVGEQYF. The CDR3, as DNA: TGCGCCAGCAGCCCGTCACTAGCGGGGGTCGGCGAGCAGTACTTC.

This sequence joins TRBV4-1 and TRBJ1-2; 7 positions agree with TRBD1. The CDR3 totals 14 residues. Per germline, CDR1 MGHRA and CDR2 YSYEKL. The V segment lost 6 bases and the J segment 8 bases; nucleotides outside the gene matches: 12. CDR3 DNA sequence: TGCGCCAGCAGTCTCCAGGGGGTAGGTGGCGGCTACACCTTC. Its protein product is CASSLQGVGGGYTF.

The rearrangement uses TRBV7-2 and TRBJ2-7; a weak D match, TRBD2 (6 bases). Trimming took 1 base from V and 0 from J, leaving 10 bases between them. From germline, CDR1 is SGHTA and CDR2 FQGNSA. CDR3 length: 15 residues. The CDR3 DNA is TGTGCCAGCAGCTTAGAGGGCGGGAACTCCTACGAGCAGTACTTC. Protein product: CASSLEGGNSYEQYF. Filled out from reference TRBV7-2 and TRBJ2-7, the complete variable domain reads GAGVSQSPSNKVTEKGKDVELRCDPISGHTALYWYRQSLGQGLEFLIYFQGNSAPDKSGLPSDRFSAERTGGSVSTLTIQRTQQEDSAVYLCASSLEGGNSYEQYFGPGTRLTVT.

The CDR3 DNA sequence: TGTGCCAGCAGCTTATCGGACAGGGTATGGATCGGCTACACCTTC. This gives the protein CASSLSDRVWIGYTF. This chain uses TRBV7-9 with TRBJ1-2; 8 positions agree with TRBD1. The CDR3 runs 15 residues. The junction had 10 bases not matched to a gene; V was cut back by 2 bases and J by 8 bases. Per germline, CDR1 SEHNR and CDR2 FQNEAQ (reference sequence).

This clone has more than one count but fewer than ten. The V and J genes are TRBV18 and TRBJ2-4, with D perhaps matching TRBD1 (6 bases). CDR3 length equals 14 residues. Germline CDR1 is KGHSH and CDR2 is LQKENI. The V gene lost 3 bases and the J gene lost 2 bases, with 8 bases spanning the gap. Here the CDR3 reads CASSPTGTKNIQYF. In nucleotides, the CDR3 is TGTGCCAGCTCACCCACAGGGACCAAAAACATTCAGTACTTC. Drawing the rest from reference TRBV18 and TRBJ2-4, the complete variable domain is NAGVMQNPRHLVRRRGQEARLRCSPMKGHSHVYWYRQLPEEGLKFMVYLQKENIIDESGMPKERFSAEFPKEGPSILRIQQVVRGDSAAYFCASSPTGTKNIQYFGAGTRLSVL.

Turning to this clone: Other DNA sequences within the sample encode an identical CDR3. The chain carries TRBV7-9 and TRBJ2-5, with a possible D match to TRBD1 (6 bases). Trimming left V 5 bases short and J 2 bases short, with 18 bases between. Germline assignment: CDR1 SEHNR and CDR2 FQNEAQ (reference sequence). This CDR3 is built from 16 residues. The CDR3 loop reads CASSVGGYRAQETQYF. CDR3 coding DNA: TGTGCCAGCAGCGTAGGGGGATACAGGGCTCAAGAGACCCAGTACTTC.

The chain's CDR3 is CASSFTSGGNIQETQYF. For the CDR3, the DNA is TGTGCCAGCAGCTTCACTAGCGGGGGGAACATCCAAGAGACCCAGTACTTC. The chain recombines TRBV5-6 with TRBJ2-5; 12 nucleotides align to TRBD2. In germline, CDR1 is SGHDT, CDR2 YYEEEE. The CDR3 loop spans 17 amino acids. V lost 2 bases and J lost 1; bases outside the gene matches: 6.

The rearrangement uses TRBV30 and TRBJ2-2; 7 nucleotides line up with TRBD2. The length of the CDR3 is 13 residues. Unmatched junction bases numbered 5, after V lost 4 bases and J lost 6 bases. Germline values: CDR1 GTSNPN, CDR2 SVGIG (reference sequence). CDR3 loop: CAWTLGGAGELFF. CDR3 bases: TGTGCCTGGACCCTTGGGGGGGCCGGGGAGCTGTTTTTT.

This chain uses TRBV5-1 with TRBJ2-6; the D is unclear. With 0 bases removed from V and 1 base from J, the gap between germline ends came to 5 bases. The CDR3 loop spans 15 amino acids. Per germline, CDR1 SGHRS and CDR2 YFSETQ. This chain's CDR3 is CASSLDLSGANVLTF. The CDR3 DNA reads as TGCGCCAGCAGCTTGGACCTATCTGGGGCCAACGTCCTGACTTTC.

The chain links TRBV4-1 to TRBJ1-2; TRBD1 agrees at 7 bases. J lost 2 bases, V lost 6 bases, and 12 bases had no gene match. CDR3 length: 16 residues. CDR1 is MGHRA, CDR2 YSYEKL, per germline. In DNA, the CDR3 is TGCGCCAGCAGGCCTCCAGGACAGGACCAAAACTATGGCTACACCTTC. Its protein is CASRPPGQDQNYGYTF.

The rearrangement joins TRBV2 to TRBJ2-2; 8 bases line up with TRBD1. Germline CDR1 and CDR2: SNHLY and FYNNEI. The CDR3 loop spans 16 amino acids. Unmatched junction bases numbered 14, after V lost 8 bases and J lost 6 bases. DNA of the CDR3: TGTGCCAGCCTTGGGACCGGGACAGGCATCCCCGGGGAGCTGTTTTTT. Amino acid sequence: CASLGTGTGIPGELFF.

The V and J genes are TRBV9 and TRBJ2-1, with TRBD2 matching over 10 bases. The germline gives CDR1 SGDLS, CDR2 YYNGEE. The CDR3 has 14 amino acids. V shed 6 bases, J shed 4 bases, and the junction held 4 bases outside the gene matches. The CDR3 nucleotides are TGTGCCAGCACCCGGACTAGCGGATACAATGAGCAGTTCTTC. It translates to CASTRTSGYNEQFF.

The CDR3 loop is CASSLAGQSTGTQYF. CDR3 sequence (DNA): TGTGCCAGCAGCTTGGCGGGACAGTCAACAGGGACCCAGTACTTC. This chain joins TRBV5-4 and TRBJ2-5; 7 nucleotides match TRBD1. The CDR3 covers 15 residues. V lost 0 bases, J lost 7 bases, and 9 bases stayed unmatched. The germline V gene has CDR1 SGHNT and CDR2 YYREEE (reference sequence).

V and J are TRBV29-1 and TRBJ2-1, with 13 nucleotides matching TRBD2. The germline V gene encodes CDR1 SQVTM and CDR2 ANQGSEA. The V segment lost 2 bases and the J segment 7 bases; nucleotides outside the gene matches: 2. The CDR3 loop spans 14 amino acids. The CDR3 protein is CSVEKLAGGNEQFF. In DNA form, the CDR3 reads TGCAGCGTTGAAAAACTAGCGGGAGGGAATGAGCAGTTCTTC.

The chain recombines TRBV11-3 with TRBJ2-2; D unclear. The CDR3 loop spans 11 amino acids. Germline V gene data show CDR1 as SGHNT and CDR2 as YENEEA. With 3 bases removed from V and 8 bases from J, the gap between germline ends came to 4 bases. DNA of the CDR3: TGTGCCAGCAGCTTGTCAGGGGAGCTGTTTTTT. Its protein is CASSLSGELFF.

The rearrangement uses TRBV13 and TRBJ2-1, with D maybe TRBD2 (5 bases). Germline V gives CDR1 PRHDT, CDR2 FYEKMQ (reference sequence). The CDR3 runs 12 residues. Trimming stripped 2 bases from V and 9 bases from J, with 8 bases between. The CDR3 is CASSLRGFEQFF. The CDR3, as DNA: TGTGCCAGCAGCTTACGCGGGTTTGAGCAGTTCTTC. The full variable domain, rest sourced from reference TRBV13 and TRBJ2-1, is AAGVIQSPRHLIKEKRETATLKCYPIPRHDTVYWYQQGPGQDPQFLISFYEKMQSDKGSIPDRFSAQQFSDYHSELNMSSLELGDSALYFCASSLRGFEQFFGPGTRLTVL.

In its sample, this clone was seen once. The chain carries TRBV11-2 and TRBJ1-4, with a possible D match to TRBD1 (5 bases). Germline CDR1 is SGHAT and CDR2 is FQNNGV. The CDR3 has 15 amino acids. V was clipped by 5 bases and J by 1 base, with 11 bases between them. CDR3 protein: CASSLLGGTNEKLFF. For the CDR3, the DNA is TGTGCCAGCAGCCTCCTGGGGGGAACTAATGAAAAACTGTTTTTT.

This clone has more than one count but fewer than ten. The chain is built from TRBV5-4 and TRBJ2-3; 8 positions match TRBD2. V was pared by 5 bases and J by 1 base, with 9 bases of the junction left unmatched. CDR1 and CDR2 (germline): SGHNT, YYREEE (reference sequence). This CDR3 region has 16 residues. The DNA of the CDR3 is TGTGCCAGCAGAAGGGACGACGGGGGGGGCACAGATACGCAGTATTTT. Amino acid sequence: CASRRDDGGGTDTQYF. The full variable domain, completed using reference TRBV5-4 and TRBJ2-3, is ETGVTQSPTHLIKTRGQQVTLRCSSQSGHNTVSWYQQALGQGPQFIFQYYREEENGRGNFPPRFSGLQFPNYSSELNVNALELDDSALYLCASRRDDGGGTDTQYFGPGTRLTVL.

V usage is TRBV5-6 and J usage is TRBJ1-2, with TRBD1 as a possible D gene (5 bases). The V and J ends lost 1 base and 4 bases respectively, with 14 bases between them. Germline V gene lookup returns CDR1 SGHDT and CDR2 YYEEEE. There are 15 residues in the CDR3. In DNA form, the CDR3 reads TGTGCCAGCAGCTTGTCGGGGGGATTTAGCTATGGCTACACCTTC. It encodes CASSLSGGFSYGYTF. The full variable domain, its missing parts supplied by reference TRBV5-6 and TRBJ1-2, is DAGVTQSPTHLIKTRGQQVTLRCSPKSGHDTVSWYQQALGQGPQFIFQYYEEEERQRGNFPDRFSGHQFPNYSSELNVNALLLGDSALYLCASSLSGGFSYGYTFGSGTRLTVV.

The chain couples TRBV5-4 to TRBJ2-1; 8 bases are shared with TRBD2. There are 16 residues in the CDR3. V shed 0 bases and J 6 bases; nucleotides not matched to a gene: 8. Germline CDR1 reads SGHNT; CDR2 reads YYREEE (reference sequence). CDR3 DNA sequence: TGTGCCAGCAGCTTGGCCGGGGGGGGCATCAGCAATGAGCAGTTCTTC. It yields the protein CASSLAGGGISNEQFF.

Only one count was recorded for this clone. The chain joins TRBV6-6 to TRBJ2-3; 9 nucleotides line up with TRBD2. Germline CDR1 is MNHNY and CDR2 is SVGAGI (reference sequence). The CDR3 spans 15 residues. The V segment lost 5 bases and the J segment 3 bases; nucleotides outside the gene matches: 6. The CDR3 here is CASSIAGAGTDTQYF. CDR3 DNA: TGTGCCAGCAGTATAGCGGGAGCTGGAACAGATACGCAGTATTTT.